Below are 27 T cell receptor beta chains sequenced from a single sample in a study of beta chain features in type 1 diabetes. Expressed TCRB transcripts were sequenced after all isolated RNA was converted to cDNA. Measured with immunoSEQ multiplex PCR; TCRdb has only the in-frame clones, and not every one. The sample carries roughly 400,000 clones, approximately 14% recorded once. Sequencing used naive CD4+ T cells from blood. These receptors were taken from a man aged 25-45 years in good health.

This clone was seen a handful of times. The chain employs TRBV30 and TRBJ2-3; TRBD2 matches 9 bases. This CDR3 region has 17 residues. Germline values: CDR1 GTSNPN, CDR2 SVGIG (reference sequence). With V trimmed by 2 bases and J by 0 bases, 9 bases remained unmatched. The CDR3 is CAWSRLAGFPSTDTQYF. The CDR3 bases are TGTGCCTGGAGTAGGCTAGCGGGATTCCCTAGCACAGATACGCAGTATTTT.

This clone was picked up a small number of times. This chain connects TRBV7-3 to TRBJ2-3; D perhaps matches TRBD1 (5 bases). The CDR3 length is 14 residues. The ends were cut back, 5 bases at V and 11 bases at J, with 20 bases in the middle. CDR1 and CDR2 from the germline V gene are SGHTA and FQGTGA. CDR3 in amino acids: CASSPSQGYRVQYF. As DNA, the CDR3 is TGTGCCAGCAGCCCTTCTCAGGGCTACCGTGTGCAGTATTTT.

The rearrangement uses TRBV19 and TRBJ2-5; 14 bases are a match to TRBD2. CDR1 is LNHDA, CDR2 SQIVND, per germline (reference sequence). The CDR3 is 15 residues long. J gave up 5 bases and V 7 bases, and 6 bases lay outside the gene matches. DNA of the CDR3: TGTGCCAGTAACCTAGGGACTAGCGGGAGTGAGACCCAGTACTTC. This translates into CASNLGTSGSETQYF.

The V call is TRBV19, the J call TRBJ2-7, with D hard to call. With 6 bases removed from V and 0 bases from J, the gap between germline ends came to 6 bases. CDR3 length equals 12 residues. CDR1 and CDR2 from the germline V gene are LNHDA and SQIVND (reference sequence). The CDR3 bases are TGTGCCAGTAGGGAGAGCTCCTACGAGCAGTACGTC. Translating gives CASRESSYEQYV.

The chain links TRBV10-3 to TRBJ1-1; D is possibly TRBD1 (5 bases). Trimming took off 5 bases at V and 5 bases at J, with 12 bases between the two ends. This CDR3 is 13 amino acids long. From germline, CDR1 is ENHRY and CDR2 SYGVKD. The DNA of the CDR3 is TGTGCCATCAGTCCCGGGACCGTGACTGAAGCTTTCTTT. It yields the protein CAISPGTVTEAFF.

The CDR3 protein is CSVVQGRPHNEQFF. The DNA for the CDR3 is TGCAGCGTTGTGCAAGGGAGGCCACACAATGAGCAGTTCTTC. The chain employs TRBV29-1 and TRBJ2-1; the D gene is possibly TRBD2 (6 bases). The CDR3 is made up of 14 amino acids. Trimming removed 4 bases from V and 5 bases from J, with 15 bases in between. Germline assignment: CDR1 SQVTM and CDR2 ANQGSEA.

This clone turned up a few times. The genes are TRBV11-2 and TRBJ2-1, with 7 bases fitting TRBD2. Germline loops: CDR1 SGHAT, CDR2 FQNNGV. The CDR3 spans 14 residues. The J segment lost 3 bases and the V segment lost 2 bases, leaving 1 base of the junction unmatched. CDR3 amino acids: CASSLSGDYNEQFF. In DNA form, the CDR3 reads TGTGCCAGCAGCTTAAGCGGGGACTACAATGAGCAGTTCTTC.

For this clone: The sample has other DNA sequences that encode this CDR3 too. The rearrangement links TRBV15 to TRBJ2-3, with no clear D. Trimming took off 5 bases at V and 2 bases at J, with 5 bases between the two ends. CDR1 and CDR2 (germline): LNHNV, YYDKDF (reference sequence). The CDR3 has 12 residues. CDR3: CATSRVTDTQYF. For the CDR3, the DNA is TGTGCCACCAGCCGGGTCACAGATACGCAGTATTTT.

This clone was detected only a few times. This rearrangement joins TRBV27 to TRBJ1-2, with a weak D call TRBD1 (5 bases). The V gene's germline CDR1 is MNHEY and CDR2 SMNVEV (reference sequence). The ends were cut back, 9 bases at V and 4 bases at J, with 15 bases in the middle. The CDR3 extends over 13 amino acids. As DNA, the CDR3 is TGTGCCAGAACCAGGGAAGAGGTCTATGGCTACACCTTC. This codes for CARTREEVYGYTF.

This chain connects TRBV12-5 to TRBJ2-3; D uncertain. V lost 4 bases and J 7 bases, leaving 15 bases between the germline ends. There are 14 residues in the CDR3. Germline-derived CDR1 and CDR2 are LGHNT and FRNRAP. CDR3 bases: TGTGCTAGTGGTTCGCCGGTCTTGTCCTATACGCAGTATTTT. Its protein product is CASGSPVLSYTQYF.

This clone was detected a few times. The gene calls are TRBV14 and TRBJ1-1; D is possibly TRBD1 (6 bases). Looked up from germline, CDR1 is SGHDN and CDR2 is FVKESK. The CDR3 is made up of 15 amino acids. V was shortened by 0 bases and J by 5 bases, with 13 bases between the two germline ends. The CDR3 nucleotides are TGTGCCAGCAGCCAAGATCCCGGGGGCAAGACTGAAGCTTTCTTT. Encoded protein: CASSQDPGGKTEAFF.

The J gene is TRBJ1-2, the V gene TRBV10-3; no clear D gene. The CDR3 extends over 12 amino acids. V lost 1 base to trimming and J lost 4 bases, with 4 bases between them. The germline V gene encodes CDR1 ENHRY and CDR2 SYGVKD. CDR3 protein: CAISELSYGYTF. The DNA of the CDR3 is TGTGCCATCAGTGAGTTAAGCTATGGCTACACCTTC.

This rearrangement joins TRBV6-6 to TRBJ2-7; D is undetermined. Trimming cost V 0 bases and J 6 bases, with 6 bases left between them. Germline values: CDR1 MNHNY, CDR2 SVGAGI (reference sequence). This CDR3 comprises 12 residues. The CDR3 loop is CASSYSSSEQYF. The CDR3 nucleotides read TGTGCCAGCAGTTACTCCAGTTCCGAGCAGTACTTC.

The J gene is TRBJ2-2, the V gene TRBV18; D is undetermined. This CDR3 contains 15 residues. V lost 0 bases and J lost 4, with 9 bases in between. From germline, CDR1 is KGHSH and CDR2 LQKENI. The CDR3 coding sequence is TGTGCCAGCTCACCACCAGCCAGGAGCACCGGGGAGCTGTTTTTT. It translates to CASSPPARSTGELFF.

This chain links TRBV19 with TRBJ2-3; 10 nucleotides line up with TRBD2. This CDR3 has 17 amino acids. The V and J ends lost 3 bases and 2 bases, in that order; junction bases with no gene match: 8. The germline CDR1 and CDR2 sequences are LNHDA and SQIVND (reference sequence). CDR3 residues: CASSIRLAGVATDTQYF. The CDR3 DNA reads as TGTGCCAGTAGTATTCGGCTAGCGGGAGTTGCCACAGATACGCAGTATTTT.

This clone has more than one count but fewer than ten. CDR3 amino acids: CAWSSDWGAEQFF. CDR3 nucleotides: TGTGCCTGGAGCTCCGACTGGGGCGCTGAGCAGTTCTTC. The chain combines TRBV30 with TRBJ2-1; maybe TRBD1 (5 bases). The CDR3 spans 13 residues. Germline CDR1 GTSNPN, CDR2 SVGIG (reference sequence). Trimming removed 3 bases at V and 9 bases at J, with 15 bases between.

The CDR3 loop is CASSSGHQGTEAFF. Written as DNA, the CDR3 is TGTGCCAGCAGCTCGGGACACCAAGGGACTGAAGCTTTCTTT. The chain combines TRBV7-8 with TRBJ1-1; D is possibly TRBD1 (6 bases). The length of the CDR3 is 14 residues. Between the trimmed V and J ends, which lost 4 bases and 5 bases, there was a span of 14 bases. Per germline, CDR1 SGHVS and CDR2 FQNEAQ.

This clone was detected a few times. The chain has TRBV5-1 and TRBJ1-4, with no clear D. From germline, CDR1 is SGHRS and CDR2 YFSETQ. V dropped 2 bases and J dropped 0 bases, with 5 bases sitting between them. This CDR3 contains 14 residues. CDR3 residues: CASSLQTTNEKLFF. The CDR3 DNA reads as TGCGCCAGCAGCTTACAGACAACTAATGAAAAACTGTTTTTT.

The sample holds a few counts of this clone. This chain connects TRBV23-1 to TRBJ2-7; 7 bases are a match to TRBD1. TRBV23-1 falls under the ORF class, with uncertain function. This CDR3 contains 17 residues. Trimming took 3 bases from V and 1 from J; bases not matched to a gene: 12. CDR3 nucleotides: TGCGCCAGCAGTCACCCTAAACAGGGGCAACGGTCCTACGAGCAGTACGTC. Its translation: CASSHPKQGQRSYEQYV.

This clone has only a few counts. The rearrangement joins TRBV9 to TRBJ2-7; 10 nucleotides align to TRBD2. Germline V CDR1 and CDR2: SGDLS, YYNGEE. CDR3 length: 17 amino acids. J gave up 0 bases and V 4 bases, and 10 bases lay outside the gene matches. CDR3 loop: CASSPNSGGLLSYEQYF. As DNA, the CDR3 is TGTGCCAGCAGCCCCAATAGCGGGGGGCTTCTCTCCTACGAGCAGTACTTC.

The chain employs TRBV2 and TRBJ2-4; 7 nucleotides align to TRBD2. The CDR3 runs to 17 residues. Unmatched junction bases numbered 11, after V lost 6 bases and J lost 0 bases. Germline-derived CDR1 and CDR2 are SNHLY and FYNNEI. The CDR3: CASSSRLAALAKNIQYF. In DNA, the CDR3 is TGTGCCAGCAGCTCCCGACTAGCAGCACTAGCCAAAAACATTCAGTACTTC.

This clone showed up just a few times. The chain carries TRBV28 and TRBJ1-2; 11 positions match TRBD1. With V trimmed by 5 bases and J by 6 bases, 11 bases remained unmatched. Germline V gene data show CDR1 as MDHEN and CDR2 as SYDVKM. This CDR3 region has 16 residues. The CDR3: CASSPHGGQGVNGYTF. Written as DNA, the CDR3 is TGTGCCAGCAGTCCCCACGGGGGACAGGGGGTCAATGGCTACACCTTC.

V usage is TRBV5-1 and J usage is TRBJ2-1; D might be TRBD1 (5 bases). This CDR3 has 14 amino acids. The V end was cut by 4 bases, the J end by 0 bases, with 8 bases between. CDR1 SGHRS and CDR2 YFSETQ come from the germline V gene. The CDR3 DNA is TGCGCCAGCAGCACCGACAGCTCCTACAATGAGCAGTTCTTC. Protein: CASSTDSSYNEQFF. Based on the CDR3 plus reference TRBV5-1 and TRBJ2-1, the full variable domain is KAGVTQTPRYLIKTRGQQVTLSCSPISGHRSVSWYQQTPGQGLQFLFEYFSETQRNKGNFPGRFSGRQFSNSRSEMNVSTLELGDSALYLCASSTDSSYNEQFFGPGTRLTVL.

This chain connects TRBV29-1 to TRBJ2-6; possibly TRBD2 for D (7 bases). The CDR3 length is 14 residues. CDR1 SQVTM and CDR2 ANQGSEA come from the germline V gene. The V and J ends lost 4 bases and 12 bases respectively, with 19 bases between them. CDR3 coding DNA: TGCAGCGTTGTGAGGGGGGGGCCGAACGGCGTCCTGACTTTC. This encodes CSVVRGGPNGVLTF. Drawing the rest from reference TRBV29-1 and TRBJ2-6, the complete variable domain is SAVISQKPSRDICQRGTSLTIQCQVDSQVTMMFWYRQQPGQSLTLIATANQGSEATYESGFVIDKFPISRPNLTFSTLTVSNMSPEDSSIYLCSVVRGGPNGVLTFGAGSRLTVL.

The chain is built from TRBV27 and TRBJ2-1; possible D gene TRBD2, 5 bases. CDR3 length: 14 residues. Germline V CDR1 and CDR2: MNHEY, SMNVEV (reference sequence). V lost 5 bases and J 9 bases, leaving 17 bases between the germline ends. CDR3 sequence (DNA): TGTGCCAGCAGTCCAAAGACACGAGCGGTTGAGCAGTTCTTC. The encoded protein is CASSPKTRAVEQFF.

This clone appeared a few times. The V gene is TRBV7-6, the J gene TRBJ2-3; D possibly matches TRBD1 or TRBD2 (5 bases each). CDR3 length: 15 residues. The germline gives CDR1 SGHVS, CDR2 FNYEAQ. V lost 0 bases to trimming and J lost 3 bases, with 10 bases between them. The DNA for the CDR3 is TGTGCCAGCAGCTTAGCGGGGGTGGTAACAGATACGCAGTATTTT. It specifies CASSLAGVVTDTQYF.

As for this clone: The junction and the germline gene differ at one end; a read error may be behind it. V gene TRBV7-7 combines with J gene TRBJ2-1; 9 positions agree with TRBD1. CDR1 SSHAT and CDR2 FNYEAQ come from the germline V gene (reference sequence). The length of the CDR3 is 15 residues. CDR3 nucleotide sequence: TGTGCTAGCAGCTACGGACAGGGGATGGTCAATGAGCAGTTCTTC. Translating it yields CASSYGQGMVNEQFF.